This T cell receptor beta chain was sequenced for a study of post-analysis software for immune sequencing data. Study-level findings and limits: TRBV5-6, TRBV5-1 and TRBV20-1 belonged to a set of roughly five TRBV segments that were more frequent in patients than controls.

This CDR3 comprises 11 residues. The V end lost 5 bases, the J end lost 2 bases, and 4 bases lay between the germline ends. CDR1 is SGHTA, CDR2 FQGNSA, per germline. TCR beta cDNA libraries had unique molecular identifiers. TCRdb analysed the PCR reads with MiXCR anew, one entry per CDR3 protein. The sample yields a few hundred thousand distinct CDR3 sequences, less than 40% seen once. In this sample, this clonotype turned up many times. Its target is not known. The chain uses TRBV7-2 and TRBJ2-7; unclear D gene. The sample consisted of blood. This sequence originates from a girl between 10 and 17 years old with multiple sclerosis. CDR3 loop: CASSPAYEQYF. The CDR3 region has the DNA TGTGCCAGCAGCCCCGCCTACGAGCAGTACTTC. Full variable domain (outside the CDR3, taken from reference TRBV7-2 and TRBJ2-7): GAGVSQSPSNKVTEKGKDVELRCDPISGHTALYWYRQSLGQGLEFLIYFQGNSAPDKSGLPSDRFSAERTGGSVSTLTIQRTQQEDSAVYLCASSPAYEQYFGPGTRLTVT.